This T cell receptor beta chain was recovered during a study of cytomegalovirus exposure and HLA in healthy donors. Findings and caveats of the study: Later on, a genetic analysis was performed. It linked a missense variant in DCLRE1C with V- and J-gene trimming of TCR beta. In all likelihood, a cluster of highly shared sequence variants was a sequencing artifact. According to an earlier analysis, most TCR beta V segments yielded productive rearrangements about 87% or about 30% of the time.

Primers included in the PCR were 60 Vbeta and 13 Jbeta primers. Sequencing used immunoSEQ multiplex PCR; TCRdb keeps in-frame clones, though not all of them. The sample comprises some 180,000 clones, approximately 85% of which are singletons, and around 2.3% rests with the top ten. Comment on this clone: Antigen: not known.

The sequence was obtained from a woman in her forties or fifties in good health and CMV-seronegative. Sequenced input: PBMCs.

The CDR3 nucleotides read TGTGCCAGCAGTCTAGACAGGGACAATCAGCCCCAGCATTTT. The encoded protein is CASSLDRDNQPQHF. The chain uses TRBV28 and TRBJ1-5; 7 bases are shared with TRBD1. The CDR3 consists of 14 residues. The V segment lost 5 bases and the J segment 3 bases; nucleotides outside the gene matches: 4. Germline-derived CDR1 and CDR2 are MDHEN and SYDVKM.